This T cell receptor beta chain was identified in a study of spatial heterogeneity in lung cancer. Overall study context: In the raw reads, each unique TCR and UMI combination was present more than ten times on average.

V dropped 7 bases and J dropped 4 bases, with 14 bases sitting between them. Looked up from germline, CDR1 is SEHNR and CDR2 is FQNEAQ (reference sequence). The CDR3 contains 15 residues. Each TCR cDNA molecule bore a unique molecular identifier. TCRdb recomputed calls from the 5' RACE reads with MiXCR, one row per CDR3 protein. Of around 92,000 distinct CDR3 sequences in the sample, roughly 12% were seen once. Time point in this sample: sample taken at primary tumor resection. Without sorting, whole RNA was sequenced from tumor, nontumor lung or frozen PBMC. The donors, fewer than 90 patients with untreated early-stage non-small cell lung cancer, provided the samples.

The clonotype was recovered from a male donor with early-stage non-small cell lung cancer. The chain employs TRBV7-9 and TRBJ2-6; possibly TRBD2 for D (5 bases). This sample comprised PBMCs, obtained at surgery. CDR3 sequence: CASTERGAGANVLTF. The CDR3, as DNA: TGTGCCAGCACCGAACGGGGTGCCGGGGCCAACGTCCTGACTTTC. Full variable domain (remainder filled in from reference TRBV7-9 and TRBJ2-6): DTGVSQNPRHKITKRGQNVTFRCDPISEHNRLYWYRQTLGQGPEFLTYFQNEAQLEKSRLLSDRFSAERPKGSFSTLEIQRTEQGDSAMYLCASTERGAGANVLTFGAGSRLTVL.